The sequence of this T cell receptor (beta chain) was determined in a study of cytomegalovirus exposure and HLA in healthy donors. Overall study context: Early released data comprised some 91 million unique TCRs from HLA-typed donors.

Whole-study results and caveats: It was only CMV serostatus that was available as immune exposure information.

On this clone itself: As yet, its antigen is unknown.

The PCR ran on 60 Vbeta and 13 Jbeta primers. Repertoires were generated with immunoSEQ multiplex PCR, while TCRdb's copy carries only in-frame clones and drops some. The table lists over 85,000 clones, approximately 69% of them singletons. Trimming stripped 4 bases from V and 1 base from J, with 11 bases between. The CDR3 runs to 14 residues. CDR1 SGDLS and CDR2 YYNGEE come from the germline V gene. V gene TRBV9 combines with J gene TRBJ2-5, with D perhaps TRBD1 (6 bases). The TCR originated in a female donor in good health and CMV-seronegative. Sequenced input: PBMCs. The CDR3 DNA is TGTGCCAGCAGCCGAGGGGGTGCCCAAGAGACCCAGTACTTC. This encodes CASSRGGAQETQYF.